Presented here are 19 T cell receptor beta chains from one specimen sequenced in a study of cytomegalovirus exposure and HLA in healthy donors. The primer mix had 60 Vbeta and 13 Jbeta primers. Profiling relied on immunoSEQ multiplex PCR, and the TCRdb table lists in-frame clones only, not all of them. The data contain over 150,000 clones, 65% to 80% of them seen just once; the ten biggest clones take up about 3.4%. Sequenced: PBMCs. The origin of the receptors is a woman aged 50 to 60 in good health and CMV-seropositive.

The rearrangement links TRBV5-1 to TRBJ1-1; D possibly corresponds to TRBD1 (6 bases). The germline V gene encodes CDR1 SGHRS and CDR2 YFSETQ. V was shortened by 4 bases and J by 5 bases, with 15 bases between the two germline ends. The CDR3 consists of 14 residues. This chain's CDR3 is CASSTRGGLTEAFF. CDR3 bases: TGCGCCAGCAGCACCCGGGGGGGGCTTACTGAAGCTTTCTTT.

As concerns this clone: In the same sample, other DNA sequences code for this CDR3. The rearrangement joins TRBV9 to TRBJ2-2; D is unresolved. Germline CDR1 is SGDLS and CDR2 is YYNGEE. Trimming cost V 0 bases and J 0 bases, with 3 bases left between them. This CDR3 has 14 residues. The CDR3 coding sequence is TGTGCCAGCAGCGTAGATACGAACACCGGGGAGCTGTTTTTT. It codes for CASSVDTNTGELFF.

The chain couples TRBV15 to TRBJ2-3; tentative D call: TRBD2 (5 bases). The germline V and J ends were trimmed by 2 bases and 0 bases, with 12 bases remaining between them. The CDR3 covers 16 residues. Germline V gene sequence: CDR1 LNHNV, CDR2 YYDKDF (reference sequence). The chain's CDR3 is CATSRRGSASTDTQYF. The CDR3 nucleotides read TGTGCCACCAGCAGACGTGGGAGCGCTAGCACAGATACGCAGTATTTT.

The chain has TRBV7-2 and TRBJ2-5; 15 nucleotides match TRBD2. Germline CDR1 SGHTA, CDR2 FQGNSA. V lost 5 bases, J lost 5 bases, and 6 bases stayed unmatched. The CDR3 totals 16 residues. The CDR3 here is CASSRTSGGVGETQYF. In DNA, the CDR3 is TGTGCCAGCAGCAGGACTAGCGGGGGGGTGGGGGAGACCCAGTACTTC.

About this clone itself: The conserved closing phenylalanine or tryptophan is absent in this CDR3, likely reflecting a read error. V and J are TRBV7-2 and TRBJ2-7; D call uncertain. Trimming removed 5 bases at V and 2 bases at J, with 10 bases between. Germline V gene data show CDR1 as SGHTA and CDR2 as FQGNSA. This CDR3 is built from 13 residues. DNA of the CDR3: TGTGCCAGCAGCGCTAGGCCCCCCTACGAGCAGTACCTC. Residues: CASSARPPYEQYL.

About this clone itself: Germline is not matched at one junction end, which may reflect a read error. The chain carries TRBV6-5 and TRBJ2-1; TRBD2 is a possible D gene (7 bases). Looked up from germline, CDR1 is MNHEY and CDR2 is SVGAGI. The CDR3 contains 14 residues. The CDR3 loop reads CASKRGGARNGQFF. The DNA of the CDR3 is TGTGCCAGCAAAAGGGGGGGGGCTCGGAATGGGCAGTTCTTC.

As to this clone: The junction departs from germline at one end; a sequencing error may be responsible. This chain uses TRBV7-7 with TRBJ2-5; a weak D match, TRBD2 (5 bases). This CDR3 region has 13 residues. CDR1 and CDR2 (germline): SSHAT, FNYEAQ (reference sequence). As DNA, the CDR3 is TGTGCTAGCAGCTCCCTCGGGGTGGAGACCCAGTACTTC. Translated: CASSSLGVETQYF.

This clone was seen a few times. DNA for the CDR3: TGTGCCAGTAGTACGTCCAGGGGTTCCTACGAGCAGTACTTC. Its translation is CASSTSRGSYEQYF. The rearrangement joins TRBV19 to TRBJ2-7, with D possibly matching TRBD1 (6 bases). Germline CDR1 LNHDA, CDR2 SQIVND (reference sequence). This CDR3 spans 14 amino acids. The germline V and J ends were trimmed by 4 bases and 1 base, with 11 bases remaining between them.

V is TRBV5-6 and J is TRBJ2-5, with 14 bases lining up with TRBD2. Germline CDR1 and CDR2: SGHDT and YYEEEE. CDR3 length: 17 amino acids. The V and J ends lost 4 bases and 5 bases, in that order; junction bases with no gene match: 10. The CDR3: CASSKGLAGASGETQYF. The CDR3 DNA follows: TGTGCCAGCAGCAAGGGACTAGCGGGAGCCTCGGGGGAGACCCAGTACTTC.

The chain has TRBV5-6 and TRBJ2-3, with D tentatively TRBD2 (6 bases). V lost 1 base to trimming and J lost 2 bases, with 11 bases between them. This CDR3 is built from 15 residues. The germline gives CDR1 SGHDT, CDR2 YYEEEE. CDR3 coding DNA: TGTGCCAGCAGCTTGATAGCGGCGGTCACAGATACGCAGTATTTT. It is translated as CASSLIAAVTDTQYF.

Comment on this clone: Different DNA sequences within this sample yield the same CDR3. The V gene is TRBV4-1, the J gene TRBJ2-5; maybe TRBD1 (6 bases). CDR1 and CDR2 from the germline V gene are MGHRA and YSYEKL. V lost 0 bases, J lost 5 bases, and 19 bases lay in between. The CDR3 is made up of 17 amino acids. The CDR3 here is CASSQDLGASGEETQYF. CDR3 sequence (DNA): TGCGCCAGCAGCCAAGATTTGGGGGCGTCAGGGGAGGAGACCCAGTACTTC.

The chain joins TRBV9 to TRBJ1-6; TRBD1 matches at 7 bases. V dropped 4 bases and J dropped 7; count of bases not matched to a gene: 11. Germline CDR1 reads SGDLS; CDR2 reads YYNGEE. CDR3 size: 16 residues. In DNA, the CDR3 is TGTGCCAGCAGCTCCTACGGGGGGGGACAGAATTCACCCCTCCACTTT. Protein: CASSSYGGGQNSPLHF.

The chain employs TRBV29-1 and TRBJ2-7; 8 bases agree with TRBD2. Germline assignment: CDR1 SQVTM and CDR2 ANQGSEA. The CDR3 extends over 15 amino acids. V lost 6 bases to trimming and J lost 7 bases; unmatched junction nucleotides: 17. The CDR3 DNA sequence: TGCAGCGTCGTTTTGCGGGGAGCGGGAGTGAGGGAGCAGTACTTC. Translation: CSVVLRGAGVREQYF.

This clone was seen a single time. The CDR3 DNA follows: TGTGCCAGCAGCTCCTCGGAGGGACAGGGTGGCACCGGGGAGCTGTTTTTT. This encodes CASSSSEGQGGTGELFF. V is TRBV7-3 and J is TRBJ2-2, with 9 bases that match TRBD1. CDR3 length: 17 residues. With V trimmed by 4 bases and J by 4 bases, 10 bases remained unmatched. Germline CDR1 SGHTA, CDR2 FQGTGA.

The chain employs TRBV27 and TRBJ2-7; D gene unclear. Trimming stripped 5 bases from V and 3 bases from J, with 20 bases between. Germline lookup yields CDR1 MNHEY and CDR2 SMNVEV (reference sequence). CDR3 length: 16 residues. The CDR3 region is CASSPNGRSFIYEQYF. In DNA, the CDR3 is TGTGCCAGCAGTCCCAACGGTCGGTCCTTCATCTACGAGCAGTACTTC.

This clone was found a few times. The rearrangement links TRBV7-2 to TRBJ1-2, with TRBD1 as a possible D gene (6 bases). The CDR3 extends over 14 amino acids. From germline, CDR1 is SGHTA and CDR2 FQGNSA. The V end was cut by 10 bases, the J end by 5 bases, with 20 bases between. CDR3 coding DNA: TGTGCCACCACTCCGGCAGGGGCGAAATATGGCTACACCTTC. Translation gives CATTPAGAKYGYTF.

J is TRBJ1-3 and V is TRBV28, with 11 bases matching TRBD1. The junction had 12 bases not matched to a gene; V was cut back by 5 bases and J by 0 bases. The CDR3 has 19 amino acids. CDR1 is MDHEN, CDR2 SYDVKM, per germline. In DNA, the CDR3 is TGTGCCAGCAGTCCCCGGGACAGGGGGTACATTGACTCTGGAAACACCATATATTTT. Translating gives CASSPRDRGYIDSGNTIYF. Based on the CDR3 plus reference TRBV28 and TRBJ1-3, the full variable domain is DVKVTQSSRYLVKRTGEKVFLECVQDMDHENMFWYRQDPGLGLRLIYFSYDVKMKEKGDIPEGYSVSREKKERFSLILESASTNQTSMYLCASSPRDRGYIDSGNTIYFGEGSWLTVV.

As for this clone: This CDR3 is also generated by other DNA sequences in the sample. The chain recombines TRBV7-2 with TRBJ1-5; D is uncertain. V gave up 3 bases and J gave up 7 bases, with 16 bases separating them. The CDR3 spans 15 residues. CDR1 SGHTA and CDR2 FQGNSA come from the germline V gene. The CDR3 nucleotides read TGTGCCAGCAGCTTGGCCGGCAGGCTGAGCCAGCCCCAGCATTTT. Its translation: CASSLAGRLSQPQHF.

CDR3 loop: CASSPLNRGTDTQYF. The CDR3 nucleotides read TGTGCCAGCTCACCACTGAACAGGGGGACAGATACGCAGTATTTT. The chain joins TRBV18 to TRBJ2-3; 8 bases map to TRBD1. Looked up from germline, CDR1 is KGHSH and CDR2 is LQKENI. There are 15 residues in the CDR3. With V trimmed by 1 base and J by 3 bases, 3 bases remained unmatched.